The sample holds many counts of the clone carrying this T cell receptor (beta chain). Its specificity is not known. The data originate from a study of naive and memory T cell subsets. The germline V and J ends were trimmed by 0 bases and 4 bases, with 10 bases remaining between them. The CDR3 sequence is 14 residues long. Germline assignment: CDR1 DFQATT and CDR2 SNEGSKA (reference sequence). Study results and limitations: Clonotypes here are unpaired alpha or beta chain sequences. Between naive and memory subsets, TCR abundance power law exponents differed.

Two oligonucleotides, mixed equimolar, formed the beta constant-region primer covering TRBC1 and TRBC2. Ligation attached a single-stranded oligonucleotide with a 12-nucleotide UMI and the SP2 primer to the cDNA 3' end. Each CDR3 protein is one row after TCRdb ran MiXCR on the UMI-ligation and nested PCR reads. Found here are 70,000 to 95,000 distinct CDR3 sequences, approximately 6.5% of them singletons; the top ten hold about 1.6%. The V gene is TRBV20-1, the J gene TRBJ1-3; weak D call: TRBD1 (6 bases). The specimen sequenced was central memory CD4+ T cells from blood. The receptor's source is a human donor in good health. CDR3 protein: CSAREGAPGNTIYF. The CDR3 coding sequence is TGCAGTGCTAGAGAGGGGGCGCCCGGAAACACCATATATTTT.